The next 24 T cell receptor beta chains were all read from a single sample in a study of T cells in Graves' hyperthyroidism and ophthalmopathy. TCR beta CDR3 regions were amplified from RNA transcripts. Using the HTBI primer set, a first-round RT-PCR was run on the TCR CDR3. TCRdb recomputed calls from the multiplex PCR reads with MiXCR, one row per CDR3 protein. The sample lists 400,000 to 600,000 distinct CDR3 sequences; 20% to 25% were seen once. The sample comprised blood. Every receptor here comes from a man younger than 35 with Graves' hyperthyroidism.

The chain recombines TRBV18 with TRBJ2-5; D perhaps matches TRBD2 (5 bases). The CDR3 spans 14 residues. V lost 2 bases and J lost 1, with 8 bases in between. CDR1 is KGHSH and CDR2 is LQKENI in the germline V gene. The CDR3 loop is CASSPVRGQETQYF. The CDR3 DNA follows: TGTGCCAGCTCACCAGTCCGGGGCCAAGAGACCCAGTACTTC. Variable domain in full (rest from reference TRBV18 and TRBJ2-5): NAGVMQNPRHLVRRRGQEARLRCSPMKGHSHVYWYRQLPEEGLKFMVYLQKENIIDESGMPKERFSAEFPKEGPSILRIQQVVRGDSAAYFCASSPVRGQETQYFGPGTRLLVL.

This clonotype was found a few times. A read error may explain this, as a much larger clone is one base away. The chain joins TRBV28 to TRBJ1-1; 7 bases are a match to TRBD1. The CDR3 extends over 15 amino acids. Germline trimming cut 5 bases from V and 1 base from J; bases unmatched to any gene: 7. Looked up from germline, CDR1 is MDHEN and CDR2 is SYDVKM. For the CDR3, the DNA is TGTGCCAGCAGTCCGACCGGGACAGAGAACACTGAAGCTTTCTTT. Protein: CASSPTGTENTEAFF. Looking up the rest from reference TRBV28 and TRBJ1-1 gives the full variable domain: DVKVTQSSRYLVKRTGEKVFLECVQDMDHENMFWYRQDPGLGLRLIYFSYDVKMKEKGDIPEGYSVSREKKERFSLILESASTNQTSMYLCASSPTGTENTEAFFGQGTRLTVV.

This clonotype was seen ten or more times. The chain uses TRBV5-5 and TRBJ1-1; no firm D call. Germline CDR1 is SGHKS and CDR2 is YYEKEE (reference sequence). The V gene lost 0 bases and the J gene lost 4 bases, with 10 bases spanning the gap. This CDR3 is 14 amino acids long. The CDR3 nucleotides are TGTGCCAGCAGCTTGGCGCTTGTTAGCACTGAAGCTTTCTTT. It codes for CASSLALVSTEAFF.

This clonotype was observed many times. The chain's CDR3 is CATPGQEYNYGYTF. CDR3 DNA: TGTGCCACCCCGGGACAGGAGTACAACTATGGCTACACCTTC. The rearrangement links TRBV14 to TRBJ1-2; 8 bases match TRBD1. The CDR3 consists of 14 residues. Per germline, CDR1 SGHDN and CDR2 FVKESK. With 10 bases clipped from V and 2 bases from J, the junction kept 9 bases outside the gene matches.

The chain carries TRBV5-8 and TRBJ1-5, with TRBD1 identical over 7 bases. Germline CDR1 reads SGHTS; CDR2 reads YDEGEE. The CDR3 runs 14 residues. V lost 4 bases and J lost 5; bases outside the gene matches: 6. CDR3 loop: CASSPGDSHQPQHF. CDR3 nucleotide sequence: TGTGCCAGCAGCCCAGGGGACAGTCATCAGCCCCAGCATTTT.

This clonotype was found many times. The rearrangement joins TRBV6-1 to TRBJ2-7; 7 bases fit TRBD1. V lost 9 bases to trimming and J lost 1 base; unmatched junction nucleotides: 12. CDR1 and CDR2 (germline): MNHNS, SASEGT. This CDR3 contains 15 residues. The CDR3 DNA reads as TGTGCCAGTAGACTGAAGGGACAGCCGTCCTACGAGCAGTACTTC. Translation: CASRLKGQPSYEQYF.

Comment on this clonotype: An end of the junction does not agree with germline; a read error may underlie this. The chain combines TRBV27 with TRBJ1-5; D is unresolved. This CDR3 comprises 9 residues. Looked up from germline, CDR1 is MNHEY and CDR2 is SMNVEV (reference sequence). The CDR3 DNA follows: TGTGTCAGCGGGAGGCCCCAGCATTTT. Its translation: CVSGRPQHF.

This clonotype was seen just once. The CDR3 sequence is CSAKGWVGEAFF. DNA of the CDR3: TGCAGTGCAAAGGGGTGGGTTGGTGAAGCTTTCTTT. The V gene is TRBV20-1, the J gene TRBJ1-1, with a weak D call TRBD1 (5 bases). The germline CDR1 and CDR2 sequences are DFQATT and SNEGSKA (reference sequence). This CDR3 spans 12 amino acids. Trimming stripped 6 bases from V and 7 bases from J, with 15 bases between.

Comment on this clonotype: This may be a read error, as it is one base from a much larger clone. V and J are TRBV30 and TRBJ1-3; D remains ambiguous. The CDR3 consists of 15 residues. Germline V gene data show CDR1 as GTSNPN and CDR2 as SVGIG (reference sequence). The CDR3 sequence: CASSKTPVSGNTIYF. DNA for the CDR3: TGTGCCTCGAGTAAGACACCTGTCTCTGGAAACACCATATATTTT.

This clonotype was observed many times. The chain recombines TRBV6-5 with TRBJ1-1; possibly TRBD1 for D (6 bases). Germline V CDR1 and CDR2: MNHEY, SVGAGI. Trimming left V 2 bases short and J 3 bases short, with 10 bases between. The CDR3 runs to 14 residues. DNA for the CDR3: TGTGCCAGCAGTTACCGTCAGGGGTACACTGAAGCTTTCTTT. It encodes CASSYRQGYTEAFF.

The genes are TRBV20-1 and TRBJ2-2; TRBD2 matches 10 bases. CDR3 length: 17 residues. Germline V gene data show CDR1 as DFQATT and CDR2 as SNEGSKA (reference sequence). V lost 6 bases to trimming and J lost 0 bases; unmatched junction nucleotides: 10. The CDR3 DNA reads TGCAGTGCCCAGGCGAGACTAGCGGGCCCGAACACCGGGGAGCTGTTTTTT. It yields the protein CSAQARLAGPNTGELFF.

This clonotype appeared many times. The chain joins TRBV7-7 to TRBJ1-5; TRBD1 matches 8 bases. This CDR3 is 16 amino acids long. The V and J ends lost 1 base and 5 bases, in that order; junction bases with no gene match: 7. Germline CDR1 SSHAT, CDR2 FNYEAQ (reference sequence). CDR3 region: CASSLEKTGAHQPQHF. For the CDR3, the DNA is TGTGCCAGCAGCTTAGAGAAGACAGGGGCGCATCAGCCCCAGCATTTT.

In this sample, this clonotype turned up many times. The chain uses TRBV2 and TRBJ2-6, with 7 bases aligning to TRBD1. V was clipped by 8 bases and J by 4 bases; unmatched bases: 8. Germline V CDR1 and CDR2: SNHLY, FYNNEI. This CDR3 has 15 amino acids. In DNA, the CDR3 is TGTGCCAGCGTAACTCCGACAGGGGGGGCCAACGTCCTGACTTTC. Translation gives CASVTPTGGANVLTF.

The table lists this clonotype with many counts. The rearrangement links TRBV28 to TRBJ2-7; 7 bases line up with TRBD1. Trimming took 8 bases from V and 2 from J; bases not matched to a gene: 3. This CDR3 is 12 amino acids long. Per germline, CDR1 MDHEN and CDR2 SYDVKM. As DNA, the CDR3 is TGTGCCAGCTTGGGACAGCCCTACGAGCAGTACTTC. This translates into CASLGQPYEQYF.

This clonotype was recorded a few times. The chain employs TRBV24-1 and TRBJ1-6, with a possible D match to TRBD1 (5 bases). This CDR3 has 13 amino acids. The germline gives CDR1 KGHDR, CDR2 SFDVKD. The V and J ends lost 6 bases and 6 bases respectively, with 8 bases between them. The CDR3 nucleotides are TGTGCCACCAGTCCCGGGGGTAATTCACCCCTCCACTTT. It codes for CATSPGGNSPLHF.

The gene calls are TRBV5-6 and TRBJ2-2, with D hard to call. The ends were cut back, 3 bases at V and 3 bases at J, with 9 bases in the middle. Germline CDR1 SGHDT, CDR2 YYEEEE. The CDR3 has 14 residues. This CDR3 is CASSSPVDTGELFF. The CDR3 DNA is TGTGCCAGCAGCTCCCCGGTGGACACCGGGGAGCTGTTTTTT.

This clonotype was found many times. The genes are TRBV19 and TRBJ2-4, with D uncertain. Germline values: CDR1 LNHDA, CDR2 SQIVND (reference sequence). The CDR3 covers 15 residues. V lost 4 bases and J lost 0, with 10 bases in between. The CDR3 loop is CASSTAELAKNIQYF. Written as DNA, the CDR3 is TGTGCCAGTAGTACAGCCGAACTAGCCAAAAACATTCAGTACTTC. The whole variable domain, filled in from reference TRBV19 and TRBJ2-4, reads DGGITQSPKYLFRKEGQNVTLSCEQNLNHDAMYWYRQDPGQGLRLIYYSQIVNDFQKGDIAEGYSVSREKKESFPLTVTSAQKNPTAFYLCASSTAELAKNIQYFGAGTRLSVL.

V and J are TRBV20-1 and TRBJ2-7; 8 nucleotides align to TRBD1. The J segment lost 4 bases and the V segment lost 1 base, leaving 3 bases of the junction unmatched. CDR3 length: 13 residues. The germline gives CDR1 DFQATT, CDR2 SNEGSKA (reference sequence). CDR3 coding DNA: TGCAGTGCTAGAGCGACAGGGGAGTACGAGCAGTACTTC. Amino acids: CSARATGEYEQYF.

The rearrangement links TRBV27 to TRBJ2-7, with 7 positions matching TRBD1. The germline V gene encodes CDR1 MNHEY and CDR2 SMNVEV (reference sequence). The CDR3 totals 17 residues. V dropped 4 bases and J dropped 1; count of bases not matched to a gene: 13. Here the CDR3 DNA reads TGTGCCAGCAGTTCAAACGAAGACAGGGAAAATTCCTACGAGCAGTACTTC. Protein product: CASSSNEDRENSYEQYF.

This clonotype was recorded a few times. The V call is TRBV27, the J call TRBJ2-2, with 8 bases aligning to TRBD2. CDR1 is MNHEY and CDR2 is SMNVEV in the germline V gene (reference sequence). CDR3 length equals 15 residues. V was clipped by 5 bases and J by 5 bases; unmatched bases: 7. The CDR3 protein is CASSTRGAVTGELFF. In DNA, the CDR3 is TGTGCCAGCAGTACGCGGGGGGCCGTGACCGGGGAGCTGTTTTTT.

CDR3: CASGLAGGARDEQYF. CDR3 in DNA: TGTGCCAGCGGTCTAGCGGGGGGCGCCCGGGACGAGCAGTACTTC. The chain combines TRBV6-1 with TRBJ2-7; 11 bases agree with TRBD2. CDR1 is MNHNS, CDR2 SASEGT, per germline. The V and J ends lost 8 bases and 5 bases, in that order; junction bases with no gene match: 11. The CDR3 has 15 residues.

This clonotype was seen ten or more times. The chain couples TRBV19 to TRBJ1-1; TRBD1 might be the D (5 bases). The CDR3 covers 16 residues. Trimming took off 3 bases at V and 1 base at J, with 15 bases between the two ends. CDR1 and CDR2 (germline): LNHDA, SQIVND (reference sequence). The CDR3 DNA follows: TGTGCCAGTAGTATGGGGCAGGGACCACCGAACACTGAAGCTTTCTTT. Its translation is CASSMGQGPPNTEAFF.

This clonotype has more than one count but fewer than ten. V gene TRBV12-3 or TRBV12-4 combines with J gene TRBJ2-7; weak D call: TRBD2 (6 bases). This CDR3 contains 13 residues. The V and J ends lost 6 bases and 1 base respectively, with 10 bases between them. The CDR3 nucleotides are TGTGCCAGCAGAATGGGACTGTCCTACGAGCAGTACTTC. Translating gives CASRMGLSYEQYF.

CDR3 nucleotides: TGTGCCAGCAGCCAGAGGACAGGGCAAGGGGAGACCCAGTACTTC. This translates into CASSQRTGQGETQYF. This chain joins TRBV14 and TRBJ2-5; 8 bases line up with TRBD1. The CDR3 is 15 residues long. V was pared by 3 bases and J by 5 bases, with 8 bases of the junction left unmatched. Looked up from germline, CDR1 is SGHDN and CDR2 is FVKESK.